Below are 31 T cell receptor beta chains sequenced from a single sample in a study of T cells in Graves' hyperthyroidism and ophthalmopathy. RNA transcripts yielded amplified TCR beta CDR3 regions. A set of HTBI primers served as the primers for a first-round RT-PCR of the TCR CDR3. One entry per CDR3 protein, called by TCRdb with MiXCR from the multiplex PCR reads. The sample holds about 480,000 distinct CDR3 sequences; approximately 23% are singletons and the top ten take about 53%. Material for sequencing was blood. These receptors all come from a woman in her 70s with Graves' ophthalmopathy.

The chain combines TRBV5-4 with TRBJ2-3; 8 nucleotides match TRBD2. After removal of 2 bases from V and 5 bases from J, the junction contained 4 bases not matched to a gene. The CDR3 loop spans 14 amino acids. Looked up from germline, CDR1 is SGHNT and CDR2 is YYREEE (reference sequence). The CDR3 DNA follows: TGTGCCAGCAGCTTCGGGGGGGGCAAAGATACGCAGTATTTT. Its protein is CASSFGGGKDTQYF.

The rearrangement joins TRBV6-5 to TRBJ1-6; D gene unclear. Trimming removed 0 bases from V and 1 base from J, with 16 bases in between. This CDR3 spans 19 amino acids. CDR1 is MNHEY, CDR2 SVGAGI, per germline. The CDR3 DNA follows: TGTGCCAGCAGTTACTCAGGGATCAAGGGAGGATCCTATAATTCACCCCTCCACTTT. Translated, it gives CASSYSGIKGGSYNSPLHF.

The chain joins TRBV5-1 to TRBJ2-2; D remains ambiguous. The V gene lost 0 bases and the J gene lost 7 bases, with 19 bases spanning the gap. The CDR3 is 17 residues long. The germline gives CDR1 SGHRS, CDR2 YFSETQ. The CDR3 bases are TGCGCCAGCAGCTTGGCCTCACGACGTTTCGATGGCGGGGAGCTGTTTTTT. This translates into CASSLASRRFDGGELFF.

This clonotype was counted ten times or more. The genes are TRBV5-1 and TRBJ2-3; TRBD2 aligns across 9 bases. Germline V CDR1 and CDR2: SGHRS, YFSETQ. V was pared by 3 bases and J by 4 bases, with 12 bases of the junction left unmatched. The CDR3 is 17 residues long. In DNA form, the CDR3 reads TGCGCCAGCAGCTCTATATTGAGCGGGAGGAGCGCAGATACGCAGTATTTT. Protein sequence: CASSSILSGRSADTQYF.

V and J are TRBV9 and TRBJ2-3; 9 bases match TRBD2. The germline gives CDR1 SGDLS, CDR2 YYNGEE. The CDR3 is 15 residues long. V gave up 3 bases and J gave up 3 bases; unmatched junction bases: 5. CDR3 sequence reads: CASSAGLATTDTQYF. Written as DNA, the CDR3 is TGTGCCAGCAGCGCCGGACTAGCGACGACAGATACGCAGTATTTT.

This clonotype occurred a few times. The chain combines TRBV7-2 with TRBJ2-3; D gene uncertain. CDR1 SGHTA and CDR2 FQGNSA come from the germline V gene. V lost 1 base and J 5 bases, leaving 16 bases between the germline ends. The CDR3 has 16 amino acids. The CDR3 DNA reads TGTGCCAGCAGCTTAGTATCGGCCTCAAGGATAGATACGCAGTATTTT. Translated: CASSLVSASRIDTQYF. Complete variable domain (other parts from reference TRBV7-2 and TRBJ2-3): GAGVSQSPSNKVTEKGKDVELRCDPISGHTALYWYRQSLGQGLEFLIYFQGNSAPDKSGLPSDRFSAERTGGSVSTLTIQRTQQEDSAVYLCASSLVSASRIDTQYFGPGTRLTVL.

This clonotype was counted at least ten times. This chain connects TRBV28 to TRBJ1-2, with D perhaps matching TRBD1 (6 bases). Trimming removed 5 bases from V and 5 bases from J, with 15 bases in between. Per the germline V gene, CDR1 is MDHEN and CDR2 is SYDVKM. The CDR3 covers 14 residues. The CDR3 here is CASSTRDRIYGYTF. CDR3 bases: TGTGCCAGCAGTACCCGCGACAGGATTTATGGCTACACCTTC.

Regarding this clonotype: Sequence at one end of the junction differs from germline and may be a read error. V is TRBV7-3 and J is TRBJ1-1, with TRBD1 identical over 9 bases. This CDR3 contains 13 residues. In germline, CDR1 is SGHTA, CDR2 FQGTGA. The CDR3 sequence: CASSVTGGAWAFF. DNA for the CDR3: TGTGCCAGCAGCGTAACAGGGGGCGCTTGGGCTTTCTTT.

The chain is built from TRBV20-1 and TRBJ1-5; D unclear. The CDR3 runs to 12 residues. Between the trimmed V and J ends, which lost 3 bases and 3 bases, there was a span of 6 bases. The germline V gene has CDR1 DFQATT and CDR2 SNEGSKA (reference sequence). CDR3 in DNA: TGCAGTGCTAGGAGGGCCAATCAGCCCCAGCATTTT. This codes for CSARRANQPQHF.

This clonotype appeared a few times. The rearrangement joins TRBV11-2 to TRBJ1-2; no reliable D call. The germline V gene encodes CDR1 SGHAT and CDR2 FQNNGV. This CDR3 comprises 13 residues. V was cut by 0 bases and J by 5 bases, with 7 bases left in between. The DNA for the CDR3 is TGTGCCAGCAGCTTAGATACGATATATGGCTACACCTTC. Its protein product is CASSLDTIYGYTF.

V and J are TRBV6-1 and TRBJ1-5, with TRBD1 as a possible D gene (5 bases). The CDR3 loop spans 13 amino acids. CDR1 and CDR2 (germline): MNHNS, SASEGT. The germline V and J ends were trimmed by 7 bases and 6 bases, with 13 bases remaining between them. The CDR3 protein is CASTWGVGQPQHF. For the CDR3, the DNA is TGTGCCAGCACCTGGGGGGTAGGTCAGCCCCAGCATTTT.

Of note for this clonotype: One junction end does not reproduce the germline sequence, and a read error may be involved. J is TRBJ1-4 and V is TRBV5-1, with a tentative D call TRBD1 (5 bases). Germline lookup yields CDR1 SGHRS and CDR2 YFSETQ. This CDR3 is 15 amino acids long. The CDR3 loop reads CASSPRRTTNEKLFF. CDR3 bases: TGCGCCAGCAGCCCGCGCAGGACAACAAATGAAAAACTGTTTTTT.

The V call is TRBV20-1, the J call TRBJ2-1; perhaps TRBD2 as D (6 bases). Germline CDR1 is DFQATT and CDR2 is SNEGSKA (reference sequence). The CDR3 consists of 15 residues. Trimming took 3 bases from V and 0 from J, leaving 12 bases between them. The CDR3 sequence: CSARGLQSSYNEQFF. In DNA, the CDR3 is TGCAGTGCTAGGGGACTGCAAAGCTCCTACAATGAGCAGTTCTTC.

V usage is TRBV5-6 and J usage is TRBJ1-1; D gene ambiguous. The CDR3 runs to 13 residues. Germline loops: CDR1 SGHDT, CDR2 YYEEEE. Trimming removed 1 base from V and 2 bases from J, with 6 bases in between. This CDR3 is CASSLFYNTEAFF. CDR3 in DNA: TGTGCCAGCAGCTTGTTTTATAACACTGAAGCTTTCTTT.

This clonotype was picked up a small number of times. The rearrangement joins TRBV5-8 to TRBJ1-4; 9 bases fit TRBD1. The CDR3 totals 15 residues. V dropped 4 bases and J dropped 3; count of bases not matched to a gene: 4. Germline V lookup: CDR1 SGHTS, CDR2 YDEGEE. The CDR3: CASSAGQGSNEKLFF. CDR3 nucleotides: TGTGCCAGCAGCGCTGGACAGGGGTCTAATGAAAAACTGTTTTTT.

This clonotype was observed a handful of times. The rearrangement links TRBV18 to TRBJ2-1; 7 nucleotides line up with TRBD2. The V gene end was trimmed by 0 bases and the J gene end by 8 bases; junction bases not matched to a gene: 10. Germline CDR1 is KGHSH and CDR2 is LQKENI. The CDR3 has 16 residues. CDR3 nucleotides: TGTGCCAGCTCACCACCTATGCGACTAGCAGGCGATGAGCAGTTCTTC. Its protein is CASSPPMRLAGDEQFF.

The V and J genes are TRBV12-5 and TRBJ2-2; no reliable D call. Trimming removed 3 bases from V and 7 bases from J, with 12 bases in between. CDR1 is LGHNT, CDR2 FRNRAP, per germline. The CDR3 is 14 amino acids. CDR3 amino acids: CASGLGSIGGELFF. Written as DNA, the CDR3 is TGTGCTAGTGGTTTAGGTTCTATAGGCGGGGAGCTGTTTTTT.

The chain recombines TRBV6-2 or TRBV6-3 with TRBJ2-7, with 8 positions matching TRBD2. Germline V lookup: CDR1 MNHEY, CDR2 SVGEGT. The trim removed 0 bases at V and 5 bases at J, leaving 9 bases unmatched. This CDR3 has 16 residues. CDR3 DNA: TGTGCCAGCAGTTACTCGATCGGGAGGGGTTCACACGAGCAGTACTTC. Translation: CASSYSIGRGSHEQYF.

The chain recombines TRBV7-6 with TRBJ2-1, with TRBD2 as a possible D gene (5 bases). The V and J ends lost 5 bases and 1 base respectively, with 9 bases between them. The CDR3 spans 14 residues. The germline V gene encodes CDR1 SGHVS and CDR2 FNYEAQ. The CDR3, as DNA: TGTGCCAGCAGCAACCGCGGGTCCTACAATGAGCAGTTCTTC. This translates into CASSNRGSYNEQFF. Full variable domain (rest looked up from reference TRBV7-6 and TRBJ2-1): GAGVSQSPRYKVTKRGQDVALRCDPISGHVSLYWYRQALGQGPEFLTYFNYEAQQDKSGLPNDRFSAERPEGSISTLTIQRTEQRDSAMYRCASSNRGSYNEQFFGPGTRLTVL.

This clonotype was found many times. The J gene is TRBJ1-5, the V gene TRBV28; the match to TRBD1 covers 7 bases. Per the germline V gene, CDR1 is MDHEN and CDR2 is SYDVKM. V shed 7 bases, J shed 6 bases, and the junction held 9 bases outside the gene matches. CDR3 length: 14 amino acids. The CDR3 coding sequence is TGTGCCAGCATAAGACAGGGCCCCGGTCAGCCCCAGCATTTT. Translation gives CASIRQGPGQPQHF.

The gene calls are TRBV29-1 and TRBJ2-7; TRBD2 is a possible D gene (7 bases). The CDR3 has 13 residues. Germline V lookup: CDR1 SQVTM, CDR2 ANQGSEA. Trimming pared 7 bases from V and 0 bases from J, leaving 13 bases between. The CDR3: CSAEGGASYEQYF. In DNA form, the CDR3 reads TGCAGCGCCGAGGGGGGGGCCTCCTACGAGCAGTACTTC.

The rearrangement uses TRBV3-1 and TRBJ1-4; 8 nucleotides match TRBD1. The CDR3 extends over 15 amino acids. Germline trimming cut 4 bases from V and 5 bases from J; bases unmatched to any gene: 6. The germline CDR1 and CDR2 sequences are LGHDT and YNNKEL (reference sequence). CDR3 residues: CASSRGTGENEKLFF. For the CDR3, the DNA is TGTGCCAGCAGCCGGGGGACAGGAGAAAATGAAAAACTGTTTTTT.

This clonotype came up a few times. V and J are TRBV27 and TRBJ2-6; D is unclear. The germline gives CDR1 MNHEY, CDR2 SMNVEV (reference sequence). Trimming cost V 0 bases and J 1 base, with 10 bases left between them. The CDR3 extends over 17 amino acids. CDR3 coding DNA: TGTGCCAGCAGTTTATCCCTCCTCCTATCTGGGGCCAACGTCCTGACTTTC. Translated: CASSLSLLLSGANVLTF. Using reference TRBV27 and TRBJ2-6 for the parts outside the CDR3, the full variable domain is EAQVTQNPRYLITVTGKKLTVTCSQNMNHEYMSWYRQDPGLGLRQIYYSMNVEVTDKGDVPEGYKVSRKEKRNFPLILESPSPNQTSLYFCASSLSLLLSGANVLTFGAGSRLTVL.

V and J are TRBV7-8 and TRBJ1-5; D is ambiguous. This CDR3 has 15 amino acids. Germline V CDR1 and CDR2: SGHVS, FQNEAQ. Trimming removed 2 bases from V and 0 bases from J, with 8 bases in between. CDR3 in DNA: TGTGCCAGCAGCTTATGGAGTCTTAGCAATCAGCCCCAGCATTTT. Protein sequence: CASSLWSLSNQPQHF.

This clonotype was found many times. The rearrangement links TRBV7-8 to TRBJ1-5; TRBD1 matches at 10 bases. The V gene's germline CDR1 is SGHVS and CDR2 FQNEAQ. With 1 base clipped from V and 6 bases from J, the junction kept 3 bases outside the gene matches. This CDR3 has 15 amino acids. As DNA, the CDR3 is TGTGCCAGCAGCTTAGGACAGGGGGCACGTCAGCCCCAGCATTTT. Its translation is CASSLGQGARQPQHF.

The chain has TRBV5-1 and TRBJ2-7, with D perhaps TRBD2 (6 bases). Trimming removed 0 bases at V and 2 bases at J, with 15 bases between. CDR1 is SGHRS and CDR2 is YFSETQ in the germline V gene. The CDR3 is made up of 16 amino acids. The CDR3 nucleotides read TGCGCCAGCAGCTTGGTTGGGACTGGGATTCCCTACGAGCAGTACTTC. Amino acid sequence: CASSLVGTGIPYEQYF.

The chain employs TRBV9 and TRBJ2-3, with 9 bases aligning to TRBD2. Looked up from germline, CDR1 is SGDLS and CDR2 is YYNGEE. Germline trimming cut 0 bases from V and 4 bases from J; bases unmatched to any gene: 6. This CDR3 spans 16 amino acids. The CDR3 DNA sequence: TGTGCCAGCAGCGTAGGTAATAGCGGGAGTTCAGATACGCAGTATTTT. It specifies CASSVGNSGSSDTQYF. The variable domain in full, completed from reference TRBV9 and TRBJ2-3, reads DSGVTQTPKHLITATGQRVTLRCSPRSGDLSVYWYQQSLDQGLQFLIQYYNGEERAKGNILERFSAQQFPDLHSELNLSSLELGDSALYFCASSVGNSGSSDTQYFGPGTRLTVL.

The CDR3 spells CASSHTAGLSGNTIYF. The CDR3 DNA is TGTGCCAGCAGCCATACGGCCGGACTCTCTGGAAACACCATATATTTT. The chain joins TRBV16 to TRBJ1-3; D gene ambiguous. V dropped 3 bases and J dropped 0 bases, with 12 bases sitting between them. This CDR3 contains 16 residues. Germline values: CDR1 KGHSY, CDR2 FQNENV.

The CDR3 reads CASSHADSGTDTQYF. The DNA of the CDR3 is TGTGCCAGCAGTCACGCAGACAGCGGGACAGATACGCAGTATTTT. The V gene is TRBV27, the J gene TRBJ2-3, with D perhaps TRBD2 (6 bases). Germline assignment: CDR1 MNHEY and CDR2 SMNVEV (reference sequence). Trimming cost V 5 bases and J 3 bases, with 15 bases left between them. The CDR3 covers 15 residues.

The chain has TRBV27 and TRBJ1-6; 7 bases are shared with TRBD1. V lost 2 bases, J lost 9 bases, and 7 bases stayed unmatched. From germline, CDR1 is MNHEY and CDR2 SMNVEV (reference sequence). CDR3 length: 15 residues. The CDR3 DNA reads TGTGCCAGCAGTTTAGGGCAGGGGGGTGTTTCACCCCTCCACTTT. This encodes CASSLGQGGVSPLHF.

In this sample, this clonotype turned up many times. The chain uses TRBV24-1 and TRBJ2-4; no clear D. The V end was cut by 4 bases, the J end by 5 bases, with 14 bases between. Per germline, CDR1 KGHDR and CDR2 SFDVKD. CDR3 size: 15 residues. The CDR3 bases are TGTGCCACCAGTGACCCTGGACCCGGCGAAAACATTCAGTACTTC. This gives the protein CATSDPGPGENIQYF.